The rows below give T cell receptor beta chains drawn from one sample of a study of preoperative IRX-2 immunotherapy in early breast cancer. The table came from immunoSEQ multiplex PCR; TCRdb's copy has only in-frame clones and leaves some out. The sample lists about 67,000 clones, approximately 95% occurring once. The sample was taken from a patient treated with IRX-2 immunotherapy. The receptor source for this set is a human donor with breast cancer. Both conserved end residues are part of each CDR3. The order of the fields is J gene, D gene, clone size, V gene, CDR3 protein, CDR3 DNA. D genes are given only for firm matches. Only some rows state a clone size, as once, few, many or a class for expanded clones.

TRBJ2-7	.	.	TRBV5-5	CASSSGYEQYF	TGTGCCAGCAGCTCAGGCTACGAGCAGTACTTC
TRBJ2-6	TRBD1	.	TRBV4-3	CASSQGDRFSGANVLTF	TGCGCCAGCAGCCAAGGGGACAGATTCTCTGGGGCCAACGTCCTGACTTTC
TRBJ2-1	.	.	TRBV7-2	CASSNSGRHNEQFF	TGTGCCAGCAGCAACTCGGGGCGACACAATGAGCAGTTCTTC
TRBJ1-2	TRBD1	.	TRBV9	CASSAKRRQGNYGYTF	TGTGCCAGCAGCGCGAAACGAAGACAGGGGAACTATGGCTACACCTTC
TRBJ2-5	.	.	TRBV15	CATSTQETQYF	TGTGCCACCAGCACTCAGGAGACCCAGTACTTC
TRBJ1-4	TRBD1	.	TRBV6-1	CASSEQGAEKLFF	TGTGCCAGCAGTGAACAGGGGGCGGAAAAACTGTTTTTT
TRBJ1-2	TRBD1	once	TRBV5-6	CASGTGGIYGYTF	TGTGCCAGCGGGACAGGGGGAATCTATGGCTACACCTTC
TRBJ1-4	.	.	TRBV4-1	CASSQVAATNEKLFF	TGCGCCAGCAGCCAAGTGGCGGCAACTAATGAAAAACTGTTTTTT
TRBJ2-6	.	.	TRBV28	CASSLSAAGANVLTF	TGTGCCAGCAGTTTGAGCGCTGCTGGGGCCAACGTCCTGACTTTC
TRBJ1-4	.	.	TRBV6-5	CASRSVDEKLFF	TGTGCCAGCAGGTCCGTAGATGAAAAACTGTTTTTT
TRBJ2-7	.	.	TRBV15	CATSRARSGEQYF	TGTGCCACCAGCAGAGCAAGATCTGGCGAGCAGTACTTC
TRBJ2-2	.	.	TRBV11-1	CASSSGTANTGELFF	TGTGCCAGCAGCTCAGGGACTGCGAACACCGGGGAGCTGTTTTTT
TRBJ2-7	.	.	TRBV2	CASGSSRISAEQYF	TGTGCCAGCGGATCGTCGCGAATCTCGGCAGAGCAGTACTTC
TRBJ2-7	TRBD1	.	TRBV6-5	CASSFSRDRGQYF	TGTGCCAGCAGTTTCTCCCGGGACAGGGGACAGTACTTC
TRBJ1-1	TRBD1	few	TRBV28	CASSLWGSDRGPMDEAFF	TGTGCCAGCAGTTTATGGGGATCCGACAGGGGGCCGATGGATGAAGCTTTCTTT
TRBJ2-5	.	.	TRBV19	CASSIVEGKETQYF	TGTGCCAGTAGTATAGTTGAGGGAAAAGAGACCCAGTACTTC
TRBJ2-5	TRBD2	.	TRBV9	CASSVSVAGETQYF	TGTGCCAGCAGCGTATCCGTAGCGGGGGAGACCCAGTACTTC
TRBJ1-1	TRBD1	.	TRBV4-2	CASSQAQGRNTEAFF	TGTGCCAGCAGCCAAGCACAGGGGCGGAACACTGAAGCTTTCTTT
TRBJ2-7	TRBD2	.	TRBV5-1	CASSLRGEGSYEQYF	TGCGCCAGCAGCTTGCGCGGGGAGGGGTCCTACGAGCAGTACTTC
TRBJ2-2	TRBD1	.	TRBV28	CASRVWTGNTGELFF	TGTGCCAGCCGCGTTTGGACAGGGAACACCGGGGAGCTGTTTTTT
TRBJ1-2	TRBD1	once	TRBV5-1	CASSLGGTGVGYTF	TGCGCCAGCAGCTTGGGGGGGACAGGAGTTGGCTACACCTTC
TRBJ2-7	TRBD1	.	TRBV28	CASSAGTEIYEQYF	TGTGCCAGCAGTGCCGGGACAGAGATCTACGAGCAGTACTTC
TRBJ1-1	TRBD1	.	TRBV7-6	CASSLEAGTGNTEAFF	TGTGCCAGCAGCTTAGAAGCCGGGACAGGGAACACTGAAGCTTTCTTT
TRBJ1-1	.	few	TRBV2	CASSEAGHLTEAFF	TGTGCCAGCAGTGAAGCGGGACACCTCACTGAAGCTTTCTTT
TRBJ2-1	TRBD2	once	TRBV5-1	CASSLRLAGGPFNEQFF	TGCGCCAGCAGCCTACGACTAGCGGGGGGCCCCTTCAATGAGCAGTTCTTC
TRBJ2-3	TRBD2	.	TRBV10-3	CAISGTSGAGDTQYF	TGTGCCATCAGTGGGACTAGCGGGGCGGGGGATACGCAGTATTTT
TRBJ1-5	TRBD1	.	TRBV5-5	CASSSKGASNQPQHF	TGTGCCAGCAGCTCCAAGGGGGCAAGCAATCAGCCCCAGCATTTT
TRBJ2-1	.	.	TRBV7-9	CASSAVGVNEQFF	TGTGCCAGCAGCGCCGTCGGGGTCAATGAGCAGTTCTTC
TRBJ1-3	.	.	TRBV7-8	CASSRGGPPRNTIYF	TGTGCCAGCAGCCGCGGGGGGCCCCCCCGAAACACCATATATTTT
TRBJ2-5	.	.	TRBV5-6	CASSLGLPEGTQYF	TGTGCCAGCAGCCTCGGACTCCCCGAAGGGACCCAGTACTTC
TRBJ2-1	TRBD2	.	TRBV4-1	CASSQNPSSGGALRRNEQFF	TGCGCCAGCAGCCAAAACCCTTCTAGCGGGGGGGCCTTGCGGCGCAATGAGCAGTTCTTC
TRBJ2-5	TRBD1	.	TRBV6-1	CASSEIGTGWETQYF	TGTGCCAGCAGTGAGATAGGGACAGGGTGGGAGACCCAGTACTTC
TRBJ2-2	TRBD1	.	TRBV13	CASSYFYRDRAAGELFF	TGTGCCAGCAGCTACTTTTACCGGGACAGGGCGGCCGGGGAGCTGTTTTTT
TRBJ1-4	.	.	TRBV28	CASSSIGGANEKLFF	TGTGCCAGCAGTTCCATAGGTGGGGCAAATGAAAAACTGTTTTTT
TRBJ2-5	.	.	TRBV18	CASSPRGGLETQYF	TGTGCCAGCTCACCCCGAGGGGGGTTGGAGACCCAGTACTTC
TRBJ1-5	.	.	TRBV10-2	CASRDPGNQPQHF	TGCGCCAGCAGAGACCCGGGCAATCAGCCCCAGCATTTT
TRBJ2-5	.	.	TRBV2	CASSVGAETQYF	TGTGCCAGCAGTGTAGGGGCAGAGACCCAGTACTTC
TRBJ2-2	.	.	TRBV5-5	CASSSLNTGELFF	TGTGCCAGCAGCTCACTCAACACCGGGGAGCTGTTTTTT
TRBJ1-5	.	.	TRBV6-1	CASSERGSSQPQHF	TGTGCCAGCAGTGAAAGAGGATCCAGTCAGCCCCAGCATTTT
TRBJ2-3	.	.	TRBV21-1	CASNRGSDTQYF	TGTGCCAGCAACAGGGGGTCAGATACGCAGTATTTT
TRBJ1-5	.	.	TRBV2	CASSEAEVQPQHF	TGTGCCAGCAGTGAAGCGGAGGTTCAGCCCCAGCATTTT
TRBJ2-3	TRBD2	.	TRBV19	CASSITSGSTDTQYF	TGTGCCAGTAGTATTACTAGCGGGAGCACAGATACGCAGTATTTT
TRBJ1-1	.	once	TRBV5-4	CASSLPPGWDTEAFF	TGTGCCAGCAGCTTGCCCCCCGGATGGGACACTGAAGCTTTCTTT
TRBJ1-1	.	.	TRBV10-2	CASSWRPQQGLNTEAFF	TGCGCCAGCAGTTGGCGGCCTCAGCAGGGCTTGAACACTGAAGCTTTCTTT
TRBJ2-7	TRBD2	.	TRBV9	CASSPGLAESYEQYF	TGTGCCAGCAGCCCTGGACTAGCGGAATCCTACGAGCAGTACTTC
TRBJ2-3	.	.	TRBV28	CASSFWPDTQYF	TGTGCCAGCAGTTTCTGGCCAGATACGCAGTATTTT
TRBJ2-3	TRBD1	.	TRBV14	CASSHLGTGKKDTQYF	TGTGCCAGCAGCCATCTGGGGACAGGGAAAAAAGATACGCAGTATTTT
TRBJ2-7	.	.	TRBV11-2	CASSLGVGSWAYEQYF	TGTGCCAGCAGCTTAGGAGTTGGCAGCTGGGCCTACGAGCAGTACTTC
TRBJ2-1	TRBD2	.	TRBV6-5	CASRPSGNNEQFF	TGTGCCAGCAGGCCCAGCGGGAACAATGAGCAGTTCTTC
TRBJ1-6	TRBD1	.	TRBV5-1	CASSSRDSDSPLHF	TGCGCCAGCAGCTCACGGGACAGCGATTCACCCCTCCACTTT